This T cell receptor beta chain was sequenced during a study of T cell responses to AZD1222 COVID-19 vaccine. The germline V gene has CDR1 MNHEY and CDR2 SVGAGI. The CDR3 runs to 12 residues. The V end was cut by 2 bases, the J end by 4 bases, with 3 bases between. The table came from immunoSEQ multiplex PCR; TCRdb's copy has only in-frame clones and leaves some out. Counted here are 130,000 to 150,000 clones, approximately 90% occurring once; the ten biggest clones make up 3.4%. Study-level findings and limits: In a largely white British group with more females than males, clonal diversity was possibly underestimated. Unmutated variant regions are reportedly the target of nearly half of TCRs that are spike-specific. Baseline seropositivity characterized only a handful of AZD1222 recipients.

In the case of this clone: The antigen remains unidentified.

V is TRBV6-5 and J is TRBJ1-3; D gene unclear. The source was peripheral blood, collected on day 0 of AZD1222 vaccination. The receptor comes from an adult in good health. As DNA, the CDR3 is TGTGCCAGCAGTTACCCCGGAAACACCATATATTTT. Translating gives CASSYPGNTIYF.